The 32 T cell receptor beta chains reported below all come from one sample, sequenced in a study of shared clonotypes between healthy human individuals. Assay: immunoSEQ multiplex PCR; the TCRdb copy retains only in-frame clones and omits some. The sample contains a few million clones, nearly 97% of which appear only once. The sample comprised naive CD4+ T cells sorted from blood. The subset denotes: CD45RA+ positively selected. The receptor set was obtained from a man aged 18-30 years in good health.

Written as DNA, the CDR3 is TGCGCCAGCAGCTTGGTGTTAGGCGGGAGGGGGAATGAGCAGTTCTTC. Translated: CASSLVLGGRGNEQFF. The V and J genes are TRBV5-1 and TRBJ2-1; TRBD2 matches 9 bases. Per germline, CDR1 SGHRS and CDR2 YFSETQ. The CDR3 extends over 16 amino acids. With 0 bases clipped from V and 7 bases from J, the junction kept 8 bases outside the gene matches.

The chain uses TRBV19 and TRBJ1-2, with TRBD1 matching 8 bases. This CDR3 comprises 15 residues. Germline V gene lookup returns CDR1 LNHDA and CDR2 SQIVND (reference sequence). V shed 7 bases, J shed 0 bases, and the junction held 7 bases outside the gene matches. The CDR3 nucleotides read TGTGCCAGTAAGGACAGGGAGGGAGCTAACTATGGCTACACCTTC. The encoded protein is CASKDREGANYGYTF.

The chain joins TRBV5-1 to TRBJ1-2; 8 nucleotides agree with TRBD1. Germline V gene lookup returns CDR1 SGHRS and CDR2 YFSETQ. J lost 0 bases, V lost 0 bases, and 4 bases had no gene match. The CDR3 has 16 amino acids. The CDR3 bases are TGCGCCAGCAGCTTGGAACAGGGGGTGTCTAACTATGGCTACACCTTC. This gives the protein CASSLEQGVSNYGYTF.

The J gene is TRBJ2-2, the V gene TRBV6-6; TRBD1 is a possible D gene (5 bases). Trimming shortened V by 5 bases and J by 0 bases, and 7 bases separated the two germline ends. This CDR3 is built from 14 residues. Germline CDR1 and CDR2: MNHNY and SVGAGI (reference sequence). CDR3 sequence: CASSTRANTGELFF. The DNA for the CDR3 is TGTGCCAGCAGTACCAGGGCGAACACCGGGGAGCTGTTTTTT.

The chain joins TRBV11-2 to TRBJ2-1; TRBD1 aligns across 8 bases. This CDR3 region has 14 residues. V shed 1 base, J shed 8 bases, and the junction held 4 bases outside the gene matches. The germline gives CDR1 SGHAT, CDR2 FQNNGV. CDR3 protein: CASSLGQGADEQFF. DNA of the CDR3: TGTGCCAGCAGCTTAGGGCAGGGGGCAGATGAGCAGTTCTTC.

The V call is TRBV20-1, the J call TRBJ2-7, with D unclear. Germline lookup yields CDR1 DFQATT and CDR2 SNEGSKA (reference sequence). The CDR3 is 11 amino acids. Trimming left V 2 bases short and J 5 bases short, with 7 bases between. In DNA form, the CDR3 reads TGCAGTGCTAGATACAGCCACGAGCAGTACTTC. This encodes CSARYSHEQYF.

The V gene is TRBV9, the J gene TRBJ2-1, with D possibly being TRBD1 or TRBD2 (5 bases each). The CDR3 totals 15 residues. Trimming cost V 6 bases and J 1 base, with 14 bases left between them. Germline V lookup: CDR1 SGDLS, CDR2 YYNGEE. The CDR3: CASTLGDGSYNEQFF. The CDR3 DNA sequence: TGTGCCAGCACACTGGGGGACGGATCCTACAATGAGCAGTTCTTC.

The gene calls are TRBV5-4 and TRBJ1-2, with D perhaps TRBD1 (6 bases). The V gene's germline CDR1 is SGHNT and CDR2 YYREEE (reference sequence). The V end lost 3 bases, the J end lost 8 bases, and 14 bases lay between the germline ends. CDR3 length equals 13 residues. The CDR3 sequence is CASSSTGKGGYTF. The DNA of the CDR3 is TGTGCCAGCAGCTCAACAGGGAAGGGGGGCTACACCTTC.

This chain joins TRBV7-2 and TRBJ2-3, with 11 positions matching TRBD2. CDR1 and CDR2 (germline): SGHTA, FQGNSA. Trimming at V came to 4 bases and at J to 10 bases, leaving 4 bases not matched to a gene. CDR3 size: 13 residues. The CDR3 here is CASSSRLAGSQYF. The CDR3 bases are TGTGCCAGCAGCTCGAGACTAGCGGGATCGCAGTATTTT.

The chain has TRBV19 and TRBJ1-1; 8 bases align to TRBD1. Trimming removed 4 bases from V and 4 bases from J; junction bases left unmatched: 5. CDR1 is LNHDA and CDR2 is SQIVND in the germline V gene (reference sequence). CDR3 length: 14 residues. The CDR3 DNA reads TGTGCCAGTAGTAATGGACAGGGAGGCACTGAAGCTTTCTTT. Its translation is CASSNGQGGTEAFF.

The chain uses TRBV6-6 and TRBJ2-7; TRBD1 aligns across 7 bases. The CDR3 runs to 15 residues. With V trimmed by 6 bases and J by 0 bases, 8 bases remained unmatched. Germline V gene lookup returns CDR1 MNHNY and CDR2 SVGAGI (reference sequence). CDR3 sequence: CASSQTGFSSYEQYF. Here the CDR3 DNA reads TGTGCCAGCAGCCAGACAGGGTTTAGCTCCTACGAGCAGTACTTC.

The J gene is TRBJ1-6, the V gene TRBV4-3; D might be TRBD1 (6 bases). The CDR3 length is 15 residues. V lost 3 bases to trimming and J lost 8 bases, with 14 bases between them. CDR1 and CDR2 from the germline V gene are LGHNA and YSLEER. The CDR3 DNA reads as TGCGCCAGCAGCCACGAAGGGGGTGTACATTCACCCCTCCACTTT. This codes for CASSHEGGVHSPLHF.

The CDR3 loop reads CASSLAAGAGSPLHF. The DNA for the CDR3 is TGCGCCAGCAGCTTGGCCGCGGGGGCTGGTTCACCCCTCCACTTT. The chain combines TRBV5-1 with TRBJ1-6; D perhaps matches TRBD1 (6 bases). CDR3 length: 15 residues. V was cut by 0 bases and J by 9 bases, with 13 bases left in between. Germline assignment: CDR1 SGHRS and CDR2 YFSETQ.

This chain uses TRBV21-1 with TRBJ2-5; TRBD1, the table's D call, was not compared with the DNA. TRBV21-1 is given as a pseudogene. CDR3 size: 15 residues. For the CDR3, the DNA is TGTGCCAGCAGCAAAGCGAGGGGGACAGGAGAGACCCAGTACTTC. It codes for CASSKARGTGETQYF.

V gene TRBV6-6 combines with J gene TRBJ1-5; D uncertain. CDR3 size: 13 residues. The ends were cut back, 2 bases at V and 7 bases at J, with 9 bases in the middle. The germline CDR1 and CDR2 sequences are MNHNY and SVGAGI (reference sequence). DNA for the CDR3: TGTGCCAGCAGTTACGGTCCGTCGCAGCCCCAGCATTTT. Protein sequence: CASSYGPSQPQHF.

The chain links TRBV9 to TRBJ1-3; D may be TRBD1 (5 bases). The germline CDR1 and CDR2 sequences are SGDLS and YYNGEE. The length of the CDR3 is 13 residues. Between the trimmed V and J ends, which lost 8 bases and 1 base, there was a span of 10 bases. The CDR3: CASSGGSGNTIYF. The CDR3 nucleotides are TGTGCCAGTTCGGGGGGGTCTGGAAACACCATATATTTT.

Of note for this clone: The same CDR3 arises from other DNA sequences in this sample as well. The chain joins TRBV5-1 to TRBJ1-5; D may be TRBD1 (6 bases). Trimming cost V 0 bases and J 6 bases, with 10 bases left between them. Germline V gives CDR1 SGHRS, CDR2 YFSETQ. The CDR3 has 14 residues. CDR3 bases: TGCGCCAGCAGCTTGGACGGAGGGGGTCAGCCCCAGCATTTT. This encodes CASSLDGGGQPQHF.

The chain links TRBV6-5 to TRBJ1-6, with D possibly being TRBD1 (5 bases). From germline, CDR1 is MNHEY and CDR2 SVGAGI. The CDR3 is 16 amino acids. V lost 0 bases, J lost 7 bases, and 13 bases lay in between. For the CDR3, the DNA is TGTGCCAGCAGTTACTCGAGTAGGGGCGGGAATTCACCCCTCCACTTT. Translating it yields CASSYSSRGGNSPLHF.

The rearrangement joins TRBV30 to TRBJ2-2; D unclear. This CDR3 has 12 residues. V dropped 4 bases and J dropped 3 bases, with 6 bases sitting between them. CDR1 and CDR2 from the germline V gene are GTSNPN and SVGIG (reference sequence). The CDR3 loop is CAWNRYTGELFF. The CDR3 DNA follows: TGTGCCTGGAACCGCTACACCGGGGAGCTGTTTTTT.

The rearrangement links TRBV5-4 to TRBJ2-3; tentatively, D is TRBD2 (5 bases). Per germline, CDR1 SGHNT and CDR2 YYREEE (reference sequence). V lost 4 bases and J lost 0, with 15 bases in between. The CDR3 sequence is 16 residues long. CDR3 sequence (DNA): TGTGCCAGCAGCCCAGAGGGCGGCTTTAGCACAGATACGCAGTATTTT. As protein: CASSPEGGFSTDTQYF.

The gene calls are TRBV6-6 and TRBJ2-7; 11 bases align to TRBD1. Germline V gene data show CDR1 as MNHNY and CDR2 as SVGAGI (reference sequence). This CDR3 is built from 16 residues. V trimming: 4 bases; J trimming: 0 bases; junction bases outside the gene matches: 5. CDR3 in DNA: TGTGCCAGCAGTTTGTCCGGGACAGGGGGCTCCTACGAGCAGTACTTC. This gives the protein CASSLSGTGGSYEQYF.

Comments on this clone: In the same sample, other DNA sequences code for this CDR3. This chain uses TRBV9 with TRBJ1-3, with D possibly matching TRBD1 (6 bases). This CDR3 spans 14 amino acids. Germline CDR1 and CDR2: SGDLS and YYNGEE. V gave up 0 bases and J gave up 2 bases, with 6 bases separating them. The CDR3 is CASSVDRAGNTIYF. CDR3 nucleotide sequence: TGTGCCAGCAGCGTAGACAGGGCTGGAAACACCATATATTTT.

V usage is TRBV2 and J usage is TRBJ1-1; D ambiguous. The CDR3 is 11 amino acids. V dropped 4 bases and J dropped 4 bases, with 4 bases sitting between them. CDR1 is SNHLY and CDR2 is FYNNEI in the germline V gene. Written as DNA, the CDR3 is TGTGCCAGCAGTGTGTCCACTGAAGCTTTCTTT. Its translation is CASSVSTEAFF.

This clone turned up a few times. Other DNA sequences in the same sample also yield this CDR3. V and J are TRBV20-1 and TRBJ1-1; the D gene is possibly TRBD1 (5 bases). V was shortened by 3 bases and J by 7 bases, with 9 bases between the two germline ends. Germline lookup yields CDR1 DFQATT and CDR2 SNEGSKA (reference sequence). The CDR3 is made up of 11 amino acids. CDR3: CSASQGSEAFF. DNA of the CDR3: TGCAGTGCTAGCCAGGGAAGTGAAGCTTTCTTT.

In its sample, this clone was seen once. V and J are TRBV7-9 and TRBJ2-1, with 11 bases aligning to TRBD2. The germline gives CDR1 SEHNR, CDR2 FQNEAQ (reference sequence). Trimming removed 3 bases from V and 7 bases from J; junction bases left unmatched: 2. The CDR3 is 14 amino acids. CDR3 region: CASSFTSGSNEQFF. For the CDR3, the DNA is TGTGCCAGCAGCTTCACTAGCGGGAGTAATGAGCAGTTCTTC.

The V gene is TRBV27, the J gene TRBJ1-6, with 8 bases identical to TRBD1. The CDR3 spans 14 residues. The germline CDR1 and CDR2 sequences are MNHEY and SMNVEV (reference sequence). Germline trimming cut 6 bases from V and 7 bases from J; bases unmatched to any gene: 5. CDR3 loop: CASSDRGWNSPLHF. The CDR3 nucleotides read TGTGCCAGCAGCGACAGGGGTTGGAATTCACCCCTCCACTTT.

The CDR3 coding sequence is TGTGCCAGCAGAGCCGACACCCACACCGGGGAGCTGTTTTTT. Translated: CASRADTHTGELFF. The chain recombines TRBV2 with TRBJ2-2; D is unclear. The V and J ends lost 6 bases and 3 bases respectively, with 11 bases between them. This CDR3 region has 14 residues. The germline V gene encodes CDR1 SNHLY and CDR2 FYNNEI.

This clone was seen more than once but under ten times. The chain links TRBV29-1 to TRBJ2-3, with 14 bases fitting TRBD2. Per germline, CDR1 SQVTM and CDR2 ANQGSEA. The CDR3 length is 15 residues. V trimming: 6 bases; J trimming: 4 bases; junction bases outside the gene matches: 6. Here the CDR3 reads CSVAGTSGSADTQYF. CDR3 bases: TGCAGCGTCGCCGGGACTAGCGGGAGTGCAGATACGCAGTATTTT.

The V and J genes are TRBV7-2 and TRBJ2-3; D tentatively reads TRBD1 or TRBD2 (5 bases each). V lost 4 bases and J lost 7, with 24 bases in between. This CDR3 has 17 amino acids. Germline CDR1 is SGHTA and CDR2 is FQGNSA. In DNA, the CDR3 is TGTGCCAGCAGCTCACCATCCCCGGGACCGAAAACTCATACGCAGTATTTT. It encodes CASSSPSPGPKTHTQYF.

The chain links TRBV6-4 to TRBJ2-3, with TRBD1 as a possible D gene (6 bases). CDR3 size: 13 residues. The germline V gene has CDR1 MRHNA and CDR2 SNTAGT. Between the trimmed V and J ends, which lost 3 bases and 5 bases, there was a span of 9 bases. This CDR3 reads CASSEQGLDTQYF. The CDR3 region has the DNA TGTGCCAGCAGTGAACAGGGTTTAGATACGCAGTATTTT.

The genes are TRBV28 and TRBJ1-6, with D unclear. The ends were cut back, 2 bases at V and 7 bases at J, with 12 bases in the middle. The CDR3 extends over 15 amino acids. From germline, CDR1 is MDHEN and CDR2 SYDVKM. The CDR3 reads CASSLGDVRNSPLHF. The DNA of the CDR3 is TGTGCCAGCAGTTTAGGCGACGTTAGAAATTCACCCCTCCACTTT.

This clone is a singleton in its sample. CDR3 sequence (DNA): TGTGCCAGTAGTATTTGGGCGGAGAACACTGAAGCTTTCTTT. Encoded protein: CASSIWAENTEAFF. The chain employs TRBV19 and TRBJ1-1; no clear D. Trimming shortened V by 3 bases and J by 1 base, and 9 bases separated the two germline ends. Germline V gene data show CDR1 as LNHDA and CDR2 as SQIVND (reference sequence). The CDR3 extends over 14 amino acids. Based on the CDR3 plus reference TRBV19 and TRBJ1-1, the full variable domain is DGGITQSPKYLFRKEGQNVTLSCEQNLNHDAMYWYRQDPGQGLRLIYYSQIVNDFQKGDIAEGYSVSREKKESFPLTVTSAQKNPTAFYLCASSIWAENTEAFFGQGTRLTVV.